The subject of this entry is one TCR beta chain. A read error may account for a junction end that differs from germline. PCR involved 60 Vbeta and 13 Jbeta primers. TCRdb's copy holds only in-frame clones and misses some; the assay was immunoSEQ multiplex PCR. The sample contains some 130,000 clones, about 72% of which appear only once. The data are from a study of cytomegalovirus exposure and HLA in healthy donors. CDR1 and CDR2 from the germline V gene are MDHEN and SYDVKM. The length of the CDR3 is 12 residues. The TCR sequence derives from a female donor in good health and CMV-seronegative. The chain has TRBV28 and TRBJ1-3; tentatively, D is TRBD1 (6 bases). Source material: PBMCs. The CDR3 here is CASSSPGQPRHF. The CDR3 DNA sequence: TGTGCCAGCAGTTCGCCCGGACAGCCGAGGCATTTT.